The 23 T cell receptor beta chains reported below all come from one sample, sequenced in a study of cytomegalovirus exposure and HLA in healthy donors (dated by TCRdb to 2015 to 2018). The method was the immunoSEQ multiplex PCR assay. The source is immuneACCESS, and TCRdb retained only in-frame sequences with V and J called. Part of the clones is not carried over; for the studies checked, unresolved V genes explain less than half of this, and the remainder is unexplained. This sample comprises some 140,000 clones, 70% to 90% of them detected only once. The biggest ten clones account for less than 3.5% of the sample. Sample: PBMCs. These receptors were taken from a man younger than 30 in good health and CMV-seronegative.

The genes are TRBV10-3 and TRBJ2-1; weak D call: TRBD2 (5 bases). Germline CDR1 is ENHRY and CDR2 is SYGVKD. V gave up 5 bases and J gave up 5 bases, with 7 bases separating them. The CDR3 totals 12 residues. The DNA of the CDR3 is TGTGCCATCAGTCACGGGAACAATGAGCAGTTCTTC. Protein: CAISHGNNEQFF.

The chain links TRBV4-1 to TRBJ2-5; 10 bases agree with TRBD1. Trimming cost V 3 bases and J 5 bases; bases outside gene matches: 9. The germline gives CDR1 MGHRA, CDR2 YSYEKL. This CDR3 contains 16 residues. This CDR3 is CASSHPGQGGGETQYF. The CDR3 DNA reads TGCGCCAGCAGCCACCCCGGACAGGGGGGAGGTGAGACCCAGTACTTC.

The CDR3 region has the DNA TGTGCCATCAGTGCCCCGACAGAGAATCAGCCCCAGCATTTT. Translated: CAISAPTENQPQHF. V gene TRBV10-3 combines with J gene TRBJ1-5, with TRBD1 as a possible D gene (5 bases). V was clipped by 4 bases and J by 4 bases, with 11 bases between them. The V gene's germline CDR1 is ENHRY and CDR2 SYGVKD. The CDR3 is 14 amino acids.

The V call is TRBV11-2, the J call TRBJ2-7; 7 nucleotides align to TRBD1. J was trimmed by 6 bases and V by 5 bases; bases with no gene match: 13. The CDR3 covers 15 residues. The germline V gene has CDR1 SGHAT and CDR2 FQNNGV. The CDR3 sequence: CASSPEGEGGSEQYF. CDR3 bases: TGTGCCAGCAGCCCTGAAGGGGAAGGGGGCAGCGAGCAGTACTTC.

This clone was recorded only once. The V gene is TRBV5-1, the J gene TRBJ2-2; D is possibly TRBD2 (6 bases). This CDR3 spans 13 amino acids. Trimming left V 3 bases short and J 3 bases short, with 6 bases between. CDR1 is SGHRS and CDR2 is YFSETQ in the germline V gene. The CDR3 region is CASSWEDTGELFF. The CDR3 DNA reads TGCGCCAGCAGCTGGGAGGACACCGGGGAGCTGTTTTTT.

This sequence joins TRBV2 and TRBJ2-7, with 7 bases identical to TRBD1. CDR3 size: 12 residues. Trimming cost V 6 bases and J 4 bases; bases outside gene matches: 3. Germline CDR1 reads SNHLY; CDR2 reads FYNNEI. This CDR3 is CASRATGYEQYF. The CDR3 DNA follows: TGTGCCAGCAGAGCGACAGGGTACGAGCAGTACTTC.

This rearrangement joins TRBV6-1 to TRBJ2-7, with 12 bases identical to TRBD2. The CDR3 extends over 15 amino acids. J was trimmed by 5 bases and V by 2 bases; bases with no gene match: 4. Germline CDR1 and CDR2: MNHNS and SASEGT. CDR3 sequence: CASSETPSGRDEQYF. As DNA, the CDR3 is TGTGCCAGCAGTGAAACGCCTAGCGGGAGGGACGAGCAGTACTTC.

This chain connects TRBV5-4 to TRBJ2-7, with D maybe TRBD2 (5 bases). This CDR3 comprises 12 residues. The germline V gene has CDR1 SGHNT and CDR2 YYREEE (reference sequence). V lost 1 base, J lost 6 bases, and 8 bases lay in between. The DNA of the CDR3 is TGTGCCAGCAGCTTGACTGGACTCGAGCAGTACTTC. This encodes CASSLTGLEQYF.

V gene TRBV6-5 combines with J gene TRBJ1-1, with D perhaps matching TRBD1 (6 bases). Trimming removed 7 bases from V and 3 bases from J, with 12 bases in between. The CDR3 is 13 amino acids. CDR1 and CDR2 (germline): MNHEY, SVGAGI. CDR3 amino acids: CASKRQVDTEAFF. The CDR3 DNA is TGTGCCAGCAAAAGACAGGTGGACACTGAAGCTTTCTTT.

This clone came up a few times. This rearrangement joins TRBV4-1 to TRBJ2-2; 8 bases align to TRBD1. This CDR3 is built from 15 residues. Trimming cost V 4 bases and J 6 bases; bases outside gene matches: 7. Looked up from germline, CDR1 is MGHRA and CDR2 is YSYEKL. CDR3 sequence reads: CASSPGQVVAGELFF. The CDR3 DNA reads TGCGCCAGCAGCCCGGGACAGGTCGTCGCCGGGGAGCTGTTTTTT.

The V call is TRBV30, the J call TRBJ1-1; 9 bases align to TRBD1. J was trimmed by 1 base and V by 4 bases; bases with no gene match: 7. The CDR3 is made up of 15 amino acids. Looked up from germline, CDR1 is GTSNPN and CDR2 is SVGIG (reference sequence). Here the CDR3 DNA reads TGTGCCTGGACTGCCCCGGACAGGGGGAACACTGAAGCTTTCTTT. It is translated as CAWTAPDRGNTEAFF.

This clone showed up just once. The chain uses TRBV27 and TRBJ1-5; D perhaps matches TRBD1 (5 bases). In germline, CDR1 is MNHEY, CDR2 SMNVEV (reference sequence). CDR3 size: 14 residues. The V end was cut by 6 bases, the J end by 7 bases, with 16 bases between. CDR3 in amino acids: CASSVWGGGQPQHF. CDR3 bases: TGTGCCAGCAGCGTTTGGGGGGGTGGCCAGCCCCAGCATTTT.

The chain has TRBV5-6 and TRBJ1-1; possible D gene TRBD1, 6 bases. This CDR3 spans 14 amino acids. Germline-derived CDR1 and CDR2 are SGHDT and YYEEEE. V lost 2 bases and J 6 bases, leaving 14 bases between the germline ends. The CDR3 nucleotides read TGTGCCAGCAGCTTTCCGTCAGGGGTCGCTGAAGCTTTCTTT. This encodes CASSFPSGVAEAFF.

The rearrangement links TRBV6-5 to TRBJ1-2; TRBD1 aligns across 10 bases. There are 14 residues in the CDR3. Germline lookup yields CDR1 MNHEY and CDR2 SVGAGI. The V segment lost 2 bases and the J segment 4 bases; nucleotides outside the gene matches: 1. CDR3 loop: CASSYGTGAYGYTF. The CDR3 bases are TGTGCCAGCAGTTACGGGACAGGGGCCTATGGCTACACCTTC.

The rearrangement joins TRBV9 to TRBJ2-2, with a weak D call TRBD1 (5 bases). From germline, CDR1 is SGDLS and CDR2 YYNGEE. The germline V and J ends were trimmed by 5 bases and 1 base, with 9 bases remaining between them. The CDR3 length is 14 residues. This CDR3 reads CASRPDKNTGELFF. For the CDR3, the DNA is TGTGCCAGCAGACCGGACAAGAACACCGGGGAGCTGTTTTTT.

The CDR3 loop reads CASSEGARYNEQFF. The DNA for the CDR3 is TGCGCCAGCAGCGAGGGGGCGCGGTACAATGAGCAGTTCTTC. This rearrangement joins TRBV5-1 to TRBJ2-1; TRBD1 matches 7 bases. The V gene's germline CDR1 is SGHRS and CDR2 YFSETQ. V lost 4 bases, J lost 4 bases, and 5 bases stayed unmatched. CDR3 size: 14 residues.

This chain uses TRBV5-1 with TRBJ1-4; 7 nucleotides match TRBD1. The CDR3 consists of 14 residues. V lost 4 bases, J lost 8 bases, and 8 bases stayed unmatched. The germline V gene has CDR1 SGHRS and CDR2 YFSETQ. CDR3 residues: CASSGGGRGEKLFF. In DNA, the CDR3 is TGCGCCAGCAGCGGAGGGGGCCGGGGGGAAAAACTGTTTTTT.

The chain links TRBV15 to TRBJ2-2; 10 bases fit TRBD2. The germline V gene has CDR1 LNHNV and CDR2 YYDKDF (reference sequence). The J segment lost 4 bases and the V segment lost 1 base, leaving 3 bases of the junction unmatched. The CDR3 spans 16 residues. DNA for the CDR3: TGTGCCACCAGCAGAGGACGGACTAGCGGCACCGGGGAGCTGTTTTTT. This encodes CATSRGRTSGTGELFF.

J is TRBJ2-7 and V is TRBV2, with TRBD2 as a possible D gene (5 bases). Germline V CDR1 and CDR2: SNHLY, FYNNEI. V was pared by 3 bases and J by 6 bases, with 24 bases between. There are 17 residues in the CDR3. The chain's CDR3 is CASSECGGSPMSCEQYF. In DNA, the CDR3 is TGTGCCAGCAGTGAGTGCGGCGGGTCCCCCATGTCATGCGAGCAGTACTTC.

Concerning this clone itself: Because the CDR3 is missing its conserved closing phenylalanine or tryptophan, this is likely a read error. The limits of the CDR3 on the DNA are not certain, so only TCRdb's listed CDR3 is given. The CDR3 spells CASRSSPGV. V usage is TRBV19 and J usage is TRBJ1-2. The CDR3 is 9 amino acids in total, end residues counted. The germline V gene has CDR1 LNHDA and CDR2 SQIVND (reference sequence).

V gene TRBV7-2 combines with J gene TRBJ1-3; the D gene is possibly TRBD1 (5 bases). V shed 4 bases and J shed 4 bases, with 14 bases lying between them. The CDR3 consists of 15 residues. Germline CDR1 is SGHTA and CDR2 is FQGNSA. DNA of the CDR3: TGTGCCAGCAGCTCGACAGTCACAATCGGAAACACCATATATTTT. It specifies CASSSTVTIGNTIYF.

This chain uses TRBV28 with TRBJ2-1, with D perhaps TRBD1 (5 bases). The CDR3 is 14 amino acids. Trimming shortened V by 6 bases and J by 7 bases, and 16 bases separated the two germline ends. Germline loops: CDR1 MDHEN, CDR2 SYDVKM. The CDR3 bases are TGTGCCAGCAGGCAAACAGGAGACGGGAATGAGCAGTTCTTC. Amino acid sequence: CASRQTGDGNEQFF.

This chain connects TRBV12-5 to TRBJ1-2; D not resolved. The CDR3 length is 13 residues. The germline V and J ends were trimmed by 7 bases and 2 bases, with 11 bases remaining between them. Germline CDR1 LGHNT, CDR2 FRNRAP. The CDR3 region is CASAGGPNYGYTF. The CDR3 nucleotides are TGTGCTAGTGCTGGCGGCCCCAACTATGGCTACACCTTC. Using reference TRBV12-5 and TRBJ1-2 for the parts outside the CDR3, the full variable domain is DARVTQTPRHKVTEMGQEVTMRCQPILGHNTVFWYRQTMMQGLELLAYFRNRAPLDDSGMPKDRFSAEMPDATLATLKIQPSEPRDSAVYFCASAGGPNYGYTFGSGTRLTVV.